This passage covers 24 T cell receptor beta chains from one sample sequenced in a study of shared clonotypes between healthy human individuals. Sequencing was performed with immunoSEQ multiplex PCR; in TCRdb, only in-frame clones are kept and a portion is missing. The sample includes around 700,000 clones, roughly 70% of them seen just once. The sample consisted of memory CD4+ T cells sorted from blood. Subset reported: CD45RA-negative fraction. The receptors come from a woman in her thirties in good health.

A single count supports this clone. The chain combines TRBV9 with TRBJ2-3, with 11 bases identical to TRBD2. Germline loops: CDR1 SGDLS, CDR2 YYNGEE. V shed 2 bases and J 5 bases; nucleotides not matched to a gene: 7. The CDR3 has 16 residues. Written as DNA, the CDR3 is TGTGCCAGCAGCGTGGTAGCGGGAGGGTTGGGAGATACGCAGTATTTT. Translating gives CASSVVAGGLGDTQYF.

This chain joins TRBV5-1 and TRBJ2-7, with 9 bases lining up with TRBD1. This CDR3 comprises 15 residues. The V and J ends lost 0 bases and 3 bases, in that order; junction bases with no gene match: 4. The germline V gene has CDR1 SGHRS and CDR2 YFSETQ. CDR3 protein: CASSLGQGGYYEQYF. The DNA of the CDR3 is TGCGCCAGCAGCTTGGGACAGGGGGGTTACTACGAGCAGTACTTC. The full variable domain, rest sourced from reference TRBV5-1 and TRBJ2-7, is KAGVTQTPRYLIKTRGQQVTLSCSPISGHRSVSWYQQTPGQGLQFLFEYFSETQRNKGNFPGRFSGRQFSNSRSEMNVSTLELGDSALYLCASSLGQGGYYEQYFGPGTRLTVT.

This chain links TRBV2 with TRBJ2-2; no clear D gene. Trimming left V 7 bases short and J 5 bases short, with 14 bases between. Germline V gene sequence: CDR1 SNHLY, CDR2 FYNNEI. This CDR3 has 14 residues. CDR3 sequence: CASMNLERTGELFF. DNA for the CDR3: TGTGCCAGCATGAATCTGGAGAGGACCGGGGAGCTGTTTTTT.

The genes are TRBV4-2 and TRBJ1-2, with D possibly TRBD1 on 6 matching bases. Deletions cut 0 bases from V and 7 bases from J, with 15 bases between. The CDR3 runs 15 residues. Germline CDR1 is LGHNA and CDR2 is YNFKEQ. The CDR3 spells CASSQDLSVGGGYTF. The CDR3 DNA follows: TGTGCCAGCAGCCAAGATTTAAGTGTAGGGGGTGGCTACACCTTC.

V gene TRBV4-1 combines with J gene TRBJ1-4, with D perhaps matching TRBD1 (5 bases). Germline V gene data show CDR1 as MGHRA and CDR2 as YSYEKL. The germline V and J ends were trimmed by 4 bases and 8 bases, with 23 bases remaining between them. This CDR3 is built from 17 residues. The CDR3 is CASSPMYRQGGWEKLFF. CDR3 nucleotides: TGCGCCAGCAGCCCAATGTACCGGCAGGGCGGGTGGGAAAAACTGTTTTTT.

The chain links TRBV28 to TRBJ1-3; no clear D. Germline loops: CDR1 MDHEN, CDR2 SYDVKM. This CDR3 region has 12 residues. The V end lost 5 bases, the J end lost 4 bases, and 6 bases lay between the germline ends. CDR3 loop: CASSQQGNTIYF. The CDR3 DNA sequence: TGTGCCAGCAGTCAGCAGGGAAACACCATATATTTT. The variable domain in full, completed from reference TRBV28 and TRBJ1-3, reads DVKVTQSSRYLVKRTGEKVFLECVQDMDHENMFWYRQDPGLGLRLIYFSYDVKMKEKGDIPEGYSVSREKKERFSLILESASTNQTSMYLCASSQQGNTIYFGEGSWLTVV.

This clone appeared a few times. This sequence joins TRBV5-6 and TRBJ2-5; D remains unclear. CDR3 length: 14 residues. The V gene lost 2 bases and the J gene lost 2 bases, with 10 bases spanning the gap. Germline-derived CDR1 and CDR2 are SGHDT and YYEEEE. The CDR3 bases are TGTGCCAGCAGCTTCCCCACTCCTCAAGAGACCCAGTACTTC. This gives the protein CASSFPTPQETQYF.

This clone was seen many times. The CDR3 sequence is CASSSPGLAGYEQYF. CDR3 coding DNA: TGTGCCAGCAGTTCACCGGGACTAGCGGGCTACGAGCAGTACTTC. The rearrangement links TRBV6-5 to TRBJ2-7, with TRBD2 identical over 12 bases. The CDR3 contains 15 residues. The V gene's germline CDR1 is MNHEY and CDR2 SVGAGI. Trimming at V came to 4 bases and at J to 3 bases, leaving 4 bases not matched to a gene.

Only one count was recorded for this clone. The CDR3 spells CASSFRVTETQYF. The CDR3 DNA is TGTGCCAGCAGCTTCAGGGTTACGGAGACCCAGTACTTC. The J gene is TRBJ2-5, the V gene TRBV11-1, with D possibly TRBD1 on 5 matching bases. Trimming removed 3 bases from V and 5 bases from J, with 10 bases in between. The CDR3 contains 13 residues. Germline V gives CDR1 SGHAT, CDR2 FQDESV (reference sequence).

V gene TRBV28 combines with J gene TRBJ2-5; weak D call: TRBD2 (6 bases). V dropped 7 bases and J dropped 2 bases, with 11 bases sitting between them. The CDR3 extends over 13 amino acids. The germline V gene encodes CDR1 MDHEN and CDR2 SYDVKM. The chain's CDR3 is CASTSSAQETQYF. The CDR3 region has the DNA TGTGCCAGCACCTCTAGCGCACAAGAGACCCAGTACTTC.

DNA of the CDR3: TGCGCCAGCAGCACCGGTAGCGGGAGGGTCTATGAGCAGTTCTTC. It yields the protein CASSTGSGRVYEQFF. V gene TRBV10-2 combines with J gene TRBJ2-1; 11 bases fit TRBD2. The CDR3 totals 15 residues. V lost 6 bases to trimming and J lost 8 bases; unmatched junction nucleotides: 9. Germline CDR1 reads WSHSY; CDR2 reads SAAADI.

The chain links TRBV28 to TRBJ1-1; D call uncertain. With 6 bases removed from V and 5 bases from J, the gap between germline ends came to 22 bases. The germline V gene has CDR1 MDHEN and CDR2 SYDVKM. The length of the CDR3 is 16 residues. The DNA for the CDR3 is TGTGCCAGCAGACAATACAGTTTGAGGGTGCCGACTGAAGCTTTCTTT. It translates to CASRQYSLRVPTEAFF.

The chain links TRBV7-2 to TRBJ2-5; possible D gene TRBD2, 5 bases. This CDR3 region has 17 residues. V dropped 5 bases and J dropped 2 bases, with 21 bases sitting between them. Germline assignment: CDR1 SGHTA and CDR2 FQGNSA. As DNA, the CDR3 is TGTGCCAGCAGCCTACCTTTTGGCTCCCTAGCTCAAGAGACCCAGTACTTC. Its translation: CASSLPFGSLAQETQYF. The whole variable domain, remainder taken from reference TRBV7-2 and TRBJ2-5, is GAGVSQSPSNKVTEKGKDVELRCDPISGHTALYWYRQSLGQGLEFLIYFQGNSAPDKSGLPSDRFSAERTGGSVSTLTIQRTQQEDSAVYLCASSLPFGSLAQETQYFGPGTRLLVL.

V gene TRBV7-9 combines with J gene TRBJ2-3, with D possibly matching TRBD1 (5 bases). CDR3 length: 13 amino acids. V gave up 5 bases and J gave up 6 bases, with 12 bases separating them. The germline gives CDR1 SEHNR, CDR2 FQNEAQ (reference sequence). The chain's CDR3 is CASSRQGADTQYF. Here the CDR3 DNA reads TGTGCCAGCAGCCGCCAAGGGGCGGATACGCAGTATTTT. Full variable domain (missing parts from reference TRBV7-9 and TRBJ2-3): DTGVSQNPRHKITKRGQNVTFRCDPISEHNRLYWYRQTLGQGPEFLTYFQNEAQLEKSRLLSDRFSAERPKGSFSTLEIQRTEQGDSAMYLCASSRQGADTQYFGPGTRLTVL.

The J gene is TRBJ2-7, the V gene TRBV7-2; D not certain. The CDR3 is 14 amino acids. In germline, CDR1 is SGHTA, CDR2 FQGNSA. V dropped 3 bases and J dropped 5 bases, with 14 bases sitting between them. The CDR3 sequence is CASSLTRTPNEQYF. Written as DNA, the CDR3 is TGTGCCAGCAGCTTGACGCGGACCCCCAACGAGCAGTACTTC.

The rearrangement joins TRBV19 to TRBJ1-5; 9 nucleotides match TRBD1. Germline trimming cut 7 bases from V and 0 bases from J; bases unmatched to any gene: 4. The length of the CDR3 is 15 residues. Germline V gives CDR1 LNHDA, CDR2 SQIVND (reference sequence). In DNA, the CDR3 is TGTGCCAGTAAGGGACAGGGTGCTAGCAATCAGCCCCAGCATTTT. Amino acid sequence: CASKGQGASNQPQHF.

This chain joins TRBV19 and TRBJ2-1; 10 bases agree with TRBD2. CDR1 and CDR2 (germline): LNHDA, SQIVND (reference sequence). Trimming removed 4 bases from V and 7 bases from J; junction bases left unmatched: 10. The CDR3 consists of 16 residues. The CDR3 loop reads CASSTLTSGNRNEQFF. The CDR3 DNA is TGTGCCAGTAGTACCTTAACTAGCGGGAACAGGAATGAGCAGTTCTTC.

As regards this clone: Other DNA variants within this sample encode the same CDR3. The chain uses TRBV5-4 and TRBJ2-3; D is undetermined. Germline V gives CDR1 SGHNT, CDR2 YYREEE (reference sequence). V shed 0 bases and J shed 3 bases, with 11 bases lying between them. This CDR3 region has 15 residues. In DNA form, the CDR3 reads TGTGCCAGCAGCTTGGCGTTGGCGGCTACAGATACGCAGTATTTT. It codes for CASSLALAATDTQYF.

The table lists this clone with a few counts. The CDR3 DNA reads TGTGCCAGCAGGGCGAACAGGGGGCCCTATGGCTACACCTTC. Translation: CASRANRGPYGYTF. This sequence joins TRBV28 and TRBJ1-2, with 9 positions matching TRBD1. With V trimmed by 6 bases and J by 4 bases, 6 bases remained unmatched. The CDR3 length is 14 residues. The germline V gene has CDR1 MDHEN and CDR2 SYDVKM.

This sequence joins TRBV7-8 and TRBJ2-1; 11 bases are shared with TRBD1. The V and J ends lost 4 bases and 5 bases, in that order; junction bases with no gene match: 4. Germline CDR1 reads SGHVS; CDR2 reads FQNEAQ. The CDR3 sequence is 15 residues long. The CDR3 spells CASSSRDRGNNEQFF. The DNA for the CDR3 is TGTGCCAGCAGCTCACGGGACAGGGGGAACAATGAGCAGTTCTTC.

V is TRBV18 and J is TRBJ2-5, with D perhaps assigned TRBD1 or TRBD2 (6 bases each). Trimming removed 3 bases from V and 3 bases from J, with 14 bases in between. The CDR3 consists of 15 residues. Germline-derived CDR1 and CDR2 are KGHSH and LQKENI. CDR3 residues: CASSPRGTREETQYF. For the CDR3, the DNA is TGTGCCAGCTCACCCCGCGGGACACGTGAAGAGACCCAGTACTTC.

This clone has a single count. This sequence joins TRBV28 and TRBJ1-2; D call uncertain. V lost 1 base, J lost 5 bases, and 14 bases lay in between. This CDR3 is built from 15 residues. Germline lookup yields CDR1 MDHEN and CDR2 SYDVKM. CDR3 loop: CASSLFMEHRYGYTF. The CDR3 coding sequence is TGTGCCAGCAGTTTATTTATGGAACACCGATATGGCTACACCTTC.

V gene TRBV11-2 combines with J gene TRBJ1-1; no clear D. The germline V gene encodes CDR1 SGHAT and CDR2 FQNNGV. The CDR3 runs 12 residues. The germline V and J ends were trimmed by 5 bases and 7 bases, with 11 bases remaining between them. The CDR3 here is CASSPAKGEAFF. The CDR3 DNA sequence: TGTGCCAGCAGCCCCGCTAAGGGTGAAGCTTTCTTT.

The chain joins TRBV5-4 to TRBJ2-2; D is ambiguous. V was pared by 4 bases and J by 6 bases, with 10 bases between. The CDR3 is 13 amino acids. Germline V gene sequence: CDR1 SGHNT, CDR2 YYREEE (reference sequence). CDR3 loop: CASSPGYAGELFF. The CDR3 DNA is TGTGCCAGCAGCCCCGGGTACGCCGGGGAGCTGTTTTTT.